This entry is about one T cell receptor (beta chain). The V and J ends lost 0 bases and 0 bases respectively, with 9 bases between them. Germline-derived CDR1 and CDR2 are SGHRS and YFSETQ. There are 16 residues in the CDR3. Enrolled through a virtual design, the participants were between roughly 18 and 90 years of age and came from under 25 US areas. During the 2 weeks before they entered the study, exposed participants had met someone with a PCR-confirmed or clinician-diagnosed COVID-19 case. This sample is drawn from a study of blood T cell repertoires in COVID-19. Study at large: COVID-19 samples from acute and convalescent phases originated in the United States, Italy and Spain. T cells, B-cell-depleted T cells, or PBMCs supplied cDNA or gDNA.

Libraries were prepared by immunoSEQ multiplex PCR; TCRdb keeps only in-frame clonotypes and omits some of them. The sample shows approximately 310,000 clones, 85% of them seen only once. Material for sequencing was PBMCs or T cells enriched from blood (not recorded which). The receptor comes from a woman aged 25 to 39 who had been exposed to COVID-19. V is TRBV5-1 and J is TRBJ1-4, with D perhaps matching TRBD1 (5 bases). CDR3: CASSLGTLTTNEKLFF. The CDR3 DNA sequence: TGCGCCAGCAGCTTGGGGACACTAACAACTAATGAAAAACTGTTTTTT.